Detailed here is one T cell receptor beta chain. Germline-derived CDR1 and CDR2 are MDHEN and SYDVKM. The CDR3 is 17 residues long. Trimming pared 2 bases from V and 4 bases from J, leaving 20 bases between. This sample was taken from a study of blood T cell repertoires in COVID-19. Study-wide background: Sites across the United States, Italy and Spain contributed samples from acute and convalescent COVID-19. The cDNA or gDNA used as material had been derived from T cells, B-cell-depleted T cells, or PBMCs.

Methods used by the authors: The authors estimated nucleated cell counts from reference gene primer amplification. Clones were sequenced by immunoSEQ multiplex PCR, and TCRdb holds only the in-frame ones, with some missing. V, J and clone size derive from that table, while D and trimming were established from the DNA sequence. This repertoire shows just under 150,000 clones, more than 75% found once; its top ten account for roughly 2.6%. This sequence originates from a human donor with acute or convalescent COVID-19. The donor label of this sample is uncertain. The rearrangement joins TRBV28 to TRBJ1-2; D unresolved. Source material: peripheral blood. The CDR3 sequence is CASSLRPRIAASYGYTF. Written as DNA, the CDR3 is TGTGCCAGCAGTTTAAGGCCCCGGATTGCGGCAAGCTATGGCTACACCTTC.